One and the same sample provided the 17 T cell receptor beta chains below, sequenced in a study of control samples from healthy donors and cancer patients. The data were produced by immunoSEQ multiplex PCR, yet TCRdb's version contains in-frame clones alone and is incomplete. Of roughly 120,000 clones detected, 93% appear once; the ten largest clones hold 1.5% to 2%. The sample comprised PBMCs. The receptor source for this set is a man aged 45 to 65 with head and neck cancer.

The genes are TRBV7-9 and TRBJ1-1; unclear D gene. The CDR3 totals 13 residues. The V end was cut by 6 bases, the J end by 0 bases, with 8 bases between. Per the germline V gene, CDR1 is SEHNR and CDR2 is FQNEAQ (reference sequence). The CDR3 loop reads CASRTILNTEAFF. For the CDR3, the DNA is TGTGCCAGCAGGACGATCCTGAACACTGAAGCTTTCTTT. The variable domain in full, with the rest retrieved from reference TRBV7-9 and TRBJ1-1, is DTGVSQNPRHKITKRGQNVTFRCDPISEHNRLYWYRQTLGQGPEFLTYFQNEAQLEKSRLLSDRFSAERPKGSFSTLEIQRTEQGDSAMYLCASRTILNTEAFFGQGTRLTVV.

The chain joins TRBV7-2 to TRBJ1-2, with D unclear. V lost 0 bases, J lost 4 bases, and 6 bases lay in between. Germline loops: CDR1 SGHTA, CDR2 FQGNSA. CDR3 size: 13 residues. The CDR3 sequence is CASSLAWPYGYTF. CDR3 bases: TGTGCCAGCAGCTTAGCGTGGCCCTATGGCTACACCTTC.

The gene calls are TRBV6-6 and TRBJ1-3; D is unresolved. Germline V gives CDR1 MNHNY, CDR2 SVGAGI (reference sequence). This CDR3 has 14 amino acids. Trimming removed 7 bases from V and 0 bases from J, with 10 bases in between. For the CDR3, the DNA is TGTGCCAGCACCCATACTTCCTCTGGAAACACCATATATTTT. This gives the protein CASTHTSSGNTIYF.

The CDR3: CASSYSTLTGGSSIADTQYF. CDR3 sequence (DNA): TGTGCCAGCAGTTACTCGACCCTGACAGGGGGATCAAGCATCGCAGATACGCAGTATTTT. The J gene is TRBJ2-3, the V gene TRBV6-2 or TRBV6-3, with TRBD1 identical over 9 bases. Trimming took 0 bases from V and 4 from J; bases not matched to a gene: 17. This CDR3 has 20 amino acids. CDR1 and CDR2 (germline): MNHEY, SVGEGT.

This sequence joins TRBV10-3 and TRBJ2-7; D not certain. Germline V gene sequence: CDR1 ENHRY, CDR2 SYGVKD. Between the trimmed V and J ends, which lost 3 bases and 3 bases, there was a span of 3 bases. The CDR3 totals 11 residues. The CDR3 DNA reads as TGTGCCATCAGTGACGACTACGAGCAGTACTTC. This encodes CAISDDYEQYF.

V and J are TRBV3-1 (or the pseudogene TRBV3-2) and TRBJ1-2; 7 bases fit TRBD1. The V segment lost 1 base and the J segment 4 bases; nucleotides outside the gene matches: 6. This CDR3 contains 15 residues. Germline assignment: CDR1 LGHDT and CDR2 YNNKEL (reference sequence). The CDR3 loop is CASSQGSGGAYGYTF. The CDR3 DNA reads TGTGCCAGCAGCCAAGGTTCAGGGGGAGCCTATGGCTACACCTTC.

This clone has a single count. The chain uses TRBV2 and TRBJ2-7; TRBD1 aligns across 10 bases. The CDR3 totals 16 residues. Germline trimming cut 0 bases from V and 3 bases from J; bases unmatched to any gene: 5. CDR1 and CDR2 from the germline V gene are SNHLY and FYNNEI. DNA of the CDR3: TGTGCCAGCAGTGAAGCGCAGGGACAGGGGCACTACGAGCAGTACTTC. It translates to CASSEAQGQGHYEQYF.

The rearrangement links TRBV9 to TRBJ2-3; D is ambiguous. V was trimmed by 7 bases and J by 0 bases, leaving 6 bases between them. In germline, CDR1 is SGDLS, CDR2 YYNGEE. The CDR3 runs 12 residues. Here the CDR3 reads CASSPSTDTQYF. In DNA, the CDR3 is TGTGCCAGCTCGCCTAGCACAGATACGCAGTATTTT.

The chain is built from TRBV15 and TRBJ2-2; unclear D gene. The germline V gene encodes CDR1 LNHNV and CDR2 YYDKDF (reference sequence). The CDR3 is made up of 15 amino acids. The V gene lost 0 bases and the J gene lost 4 bases, with 9 bases spanning the gap. CDR3: CATSRDRLTTGELFF. CDR3 sequence (DNA): TGTGCCACCAGCAGAGATAGGCTAACCACCGGGGAGCTGTTTTTT.

This clone has a handful of counts. CDR3 DNA sequence: TGTGCCAGCAGTGGTGTGGGAGACACTGAAGCTTTCTTT. Translation gives CASSGVGDTEAFF. The chain carries TRBV2 and TRBJ1-1; unclear D gene. CDR3 length: 13 amino acids. Germline V lookup: CDR1 SNHLY, CDR2 FYNNEI. V shed 4 bases and J shed 3 bases, with 9 bases lying between them. Using reference TRBV2 and TRBJ1-1 for the parts outside the CDR3, the full variable domain is EPEVTQTPSHQVTQMGQEVILRCVPISNHLYFYWYRQILGQKVEFLVSFYNNEISEKSEIFDDQFSVERPDGSNFTLKIRSTKLEDSAMYFCASSGVGDTEAFFGQGTRLTVV.

The V and J genes are TRBV19 and TRBJ1-1; 7 nucleotides agree with TRBD1. The germline V gene has CDR1 LNHDA and CDR2 SQIVND (reference sequence). The trim removed 4 bases at V and 1 base at J, leaving 0 bases unmatched. The CDR3 is made up of 13 amino acids. The DNA for the CDR3 is TGTGCCAGTAGTACAGGGGGGAACACTGAAGCTTTCTTT. It yields the protein CASSTGGNTEAFF.

The J gene is TRBJ2-6, the V gene TRBV4-1; a possible D gene is TRBD2 (5 bases). Trimming took 1 base from V and 2 from J, leaving 12 bases between them. The CDR3 runs to 17 residues. Per germline, CDR1 MGHRA and CDR2 YSYEKL. CDR3: CASSQGAVGTGANVLTF. DNA for the CDR3: TGCGCCAGCAGCCAAGGGGCAGTCGGGACTGGGGCCAACGTCCTGACTTTC.

The chain couples TRBV27 to TRBJ2-1, with a tentative D call TRBD2 (6 bases). CDR1 is MNHEY, CDR2 SMNVEV, per germline (reference sequence). The CDR3 has 14 amino acids. Trimming removed 3 bases at V and 6 bases at J, with 12 bases between. The DNA of the CDR3 is TGTGCCAGCAGTTTCCTGCCCGGGGGCAATGAGCAGTTCTTC. Its translation: CASSFLPGGNEQFF.

This clone was observed once. The V gene is TRBV5-1, the J gene TRBJ2-3; 9 nucleotides match TRBD2. Germline CDR1 and CDR2: SGHRS and YFSETQ. This CDR3 contains 14 residues. V was pared by 6 bases and J by 2 bases, with 4 bases of the junction left unmatched. The CDR3 protein is CASTLAGPTDTQYF. CDR3 nucleotides: TGCGCCAGCACCCTAGCGGGACCCACAGATACGCAGTATTTT.

J is TRBJ1-1 and V is TRBV3-1 (or the pseudogene TRBV3-2); D is uncertain. This CDR3 is built from 13 residues. Germline values: CDR1 LGHDT, CDR2 YNNKEL (reference sequence). Deletions cut 1 base from V and 7 bases from J, with 10 bases between. The CDR3 region has the DNA TGTGCCAGCAGCCAAGGGTCCGTGAGTGAAGCTTTCTTT. Translation: CASSQGSVSEAFF.

CDR3 amino acids: CASRPDRGNLAGELFF. CDR3 in DNA: TGCGCCAGCAGACCGGACAGGGGGAATCTGGCCGGGGAGCTGTTTTTT. This chain joins TRBV5-1 and TRBJ2-2; 10 positions match TRBD1. Unmatched junction bases numbered 10, after V lost 5 bases and J lost 6 bases. CDR1 and CDR2 (germline): SGHRS, YFSETQ. The CDR3 is made up of 16 amino acids. Combining the CDR3 with reference TRBV5-1 and TRBJ2-2 gives the whole variable domain KAGVTQTPRYLIKTRGQQVTLSCSPISGHRSVSWYQQTPGQGLQFLFEYFSETQRNKGNFPGRFSGRQFSNSRSEMNVSTLELGDSALYLCASRPDRGNLAGELFFGEGSRLTVL.

This chain connects TRBV12-3 or TRBV12-4 to TRBJ2-5; D not certain. This CDR3 is 13 amino acids long. V was trimmed by 11 bases and J by 1 base, leaving 14 bases between them. Here the CDR3 reads CAVRSDFQETQYF. The CDR3 DNA sequence: TGTGCCGTCCGGAGCGATTTCCAAGAGACCCAGTACTTC.